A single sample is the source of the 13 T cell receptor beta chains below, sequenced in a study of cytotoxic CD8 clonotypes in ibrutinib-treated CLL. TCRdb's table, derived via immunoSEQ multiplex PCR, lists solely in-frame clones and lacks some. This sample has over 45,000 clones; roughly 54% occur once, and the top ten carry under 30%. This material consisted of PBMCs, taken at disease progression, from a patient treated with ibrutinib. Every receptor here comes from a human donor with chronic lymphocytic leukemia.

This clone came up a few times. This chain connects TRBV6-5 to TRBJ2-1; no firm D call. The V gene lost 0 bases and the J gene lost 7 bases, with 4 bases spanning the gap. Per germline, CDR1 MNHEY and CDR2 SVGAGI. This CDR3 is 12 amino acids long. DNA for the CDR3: TGTGCCAGCAGTTACTCGACTAATGAGCAGTTCTTC. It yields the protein CASSYSTNEQFF.

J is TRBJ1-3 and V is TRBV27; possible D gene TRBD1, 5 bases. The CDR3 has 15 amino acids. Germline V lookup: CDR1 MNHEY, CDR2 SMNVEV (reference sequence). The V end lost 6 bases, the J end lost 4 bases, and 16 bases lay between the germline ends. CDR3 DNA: TGTGCCAGCAGCTCCGGCCGGGACCGAGGAAACACCATATATTTT. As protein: CASSSGRDRGNTIYF.

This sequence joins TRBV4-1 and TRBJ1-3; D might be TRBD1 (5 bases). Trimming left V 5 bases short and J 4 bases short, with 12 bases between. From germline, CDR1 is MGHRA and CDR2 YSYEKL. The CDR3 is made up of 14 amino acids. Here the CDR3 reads CASSEGGAGNTIYF. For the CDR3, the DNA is TGCGCCAGCAGCGAAGGTGGGGCAGGAAACACCATATATTTT.

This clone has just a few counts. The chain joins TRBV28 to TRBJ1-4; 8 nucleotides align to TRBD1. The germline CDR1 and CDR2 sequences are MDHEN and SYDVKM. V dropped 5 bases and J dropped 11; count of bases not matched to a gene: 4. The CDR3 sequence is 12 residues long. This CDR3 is CASSRTGQKLFF. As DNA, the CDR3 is TGTGCCAGCAGTCGGACAGGGCAGAAACTGTTTTTT. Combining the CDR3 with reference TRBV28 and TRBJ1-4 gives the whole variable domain DVKVTQSSRYLVKRTGEKVFLECVQDMDHENMFWYRQDPGLGLRLIYFSYDVKMKEKGDIPEGYSVSREKKERFSLILESASTNQTSMYLCASSRTGQKLFFGSGTQLSVL.

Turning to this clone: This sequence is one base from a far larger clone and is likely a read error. DNA of the CDR3: TGCGCCAGCAGCTTGGCCGGTCAGGGGCTTGCGTCCTACGAGCAGTACTTC. It specifies CASSLAGQGLASYEQYF. V and J are TRBV5-1 and TRBJ2-7; D is perhaps TRBD1 (6 bases). The CDR3 consists of 17 residues. Between the trimmed V and J ends, which lost 0 bases and 1 base, there was a span of 17 bases. The germline V gene encodes CDR1 SGHRS and CDR2 YFSETQ. Supplemented by reference TRBV5-1 and TRBJ2-7, the full variable domain reads KAGVTQTPRYLIKTRGQQVTLSCSPISGHRSVSWYQQTPGQGLQFLFEYFSETQRNKGNFPGRFSGRQFSNSRSEMNVSTLELGDSALYLCASSLAGQGLASYEQYFGPGTRLTVT.

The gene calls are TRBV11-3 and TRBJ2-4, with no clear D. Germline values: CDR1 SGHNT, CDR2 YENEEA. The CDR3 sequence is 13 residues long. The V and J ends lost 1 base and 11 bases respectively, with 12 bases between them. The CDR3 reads CASSLVSSGLQYF. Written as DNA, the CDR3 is TGTGCCAGCAGCTTAGTTAGCTCCGGCCTTCAGTACTTC. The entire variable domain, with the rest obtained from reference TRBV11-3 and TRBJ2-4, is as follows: EAGVVQSPRYKIIEKKQPVAFWCNPISGHNTLYWYLQNLGQGPELLIRYENEEAVDDSQLPKDRFSAERLKGVDSTLKIQPAELGDSAVYLCASSLVSSGLQYFGAGTRLSVL.

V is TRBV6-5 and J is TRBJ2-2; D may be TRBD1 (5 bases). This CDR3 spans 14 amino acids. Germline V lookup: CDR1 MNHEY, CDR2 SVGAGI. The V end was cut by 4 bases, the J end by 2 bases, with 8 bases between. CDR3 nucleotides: TGTGCCAGCAGTTTACAGGAAAACACCGGGGAGCTGTTTTTT. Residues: CASSLQENTGELFF.

CDR3 in amino acids: CASSSHPGLAGGEQYF. The CDR3 nucleotides read TGTGCCAGCAGCTCTCACCCGGGACTAGCGGGAGGTGAGCAGTACTTC. The genes are TRBV7-2 and TRBJ2-7, with 15 bases identical to TRBD2. Germline V gives CDR1 SGHTA, CDR2 FQGNSA. The ends lost 4 bases at V and 7 bases at J; junction bases unmatched: 8. The CDR3 has 16 amino acids.

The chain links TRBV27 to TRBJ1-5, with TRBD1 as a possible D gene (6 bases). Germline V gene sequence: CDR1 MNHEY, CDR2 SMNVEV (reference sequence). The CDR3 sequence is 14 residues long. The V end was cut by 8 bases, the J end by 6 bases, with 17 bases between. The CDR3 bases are TGTGCCAGCCGAGAGGCACAGGGATTTCAGCCCCAGCATTTT. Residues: CASREAQGFQPQHF.

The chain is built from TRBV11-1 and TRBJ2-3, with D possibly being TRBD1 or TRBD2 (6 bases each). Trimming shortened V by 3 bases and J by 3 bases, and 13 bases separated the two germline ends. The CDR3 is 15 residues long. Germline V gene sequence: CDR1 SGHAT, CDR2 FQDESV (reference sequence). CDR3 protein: CASSLEGERTDTQYF. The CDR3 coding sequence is TGTGCCAGCAGCTTGGAGGGGGAAAGGACAGATACGCAGTATTTT. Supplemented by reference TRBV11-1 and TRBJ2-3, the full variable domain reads EAEVAQSPRYKITEKSQAVAFWCDPISGHATLYWYRQILGQGPELLVQFQDESVVDDSQLPKDRFSAERLKGVDSTLKIQPAELGDSAMYLCASSLEGERTDTQYFGPGTRLTVL.

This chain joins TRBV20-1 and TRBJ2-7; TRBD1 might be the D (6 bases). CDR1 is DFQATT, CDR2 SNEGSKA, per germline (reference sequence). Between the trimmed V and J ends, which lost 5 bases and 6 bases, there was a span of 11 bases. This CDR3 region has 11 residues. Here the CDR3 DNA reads TGCAGTGCTGAAACAGGGATCGAGCAGTACTTC. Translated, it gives CSAETGIEQYF.

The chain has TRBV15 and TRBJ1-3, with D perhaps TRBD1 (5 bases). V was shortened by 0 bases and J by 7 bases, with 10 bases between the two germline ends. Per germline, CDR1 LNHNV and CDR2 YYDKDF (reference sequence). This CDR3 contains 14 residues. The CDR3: CATSRDRQTNTIYF. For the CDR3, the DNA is TGTGCCACCAGCAGAGATCGACAGACGAACACCATATATTTT.

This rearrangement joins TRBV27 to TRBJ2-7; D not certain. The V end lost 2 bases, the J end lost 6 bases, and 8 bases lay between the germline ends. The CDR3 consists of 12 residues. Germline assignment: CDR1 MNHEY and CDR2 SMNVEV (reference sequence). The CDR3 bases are TGTGCCAGCAGTTTACGGTCCGGCGAGCAGTACTTC. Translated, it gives CASSLRSGEQYF.